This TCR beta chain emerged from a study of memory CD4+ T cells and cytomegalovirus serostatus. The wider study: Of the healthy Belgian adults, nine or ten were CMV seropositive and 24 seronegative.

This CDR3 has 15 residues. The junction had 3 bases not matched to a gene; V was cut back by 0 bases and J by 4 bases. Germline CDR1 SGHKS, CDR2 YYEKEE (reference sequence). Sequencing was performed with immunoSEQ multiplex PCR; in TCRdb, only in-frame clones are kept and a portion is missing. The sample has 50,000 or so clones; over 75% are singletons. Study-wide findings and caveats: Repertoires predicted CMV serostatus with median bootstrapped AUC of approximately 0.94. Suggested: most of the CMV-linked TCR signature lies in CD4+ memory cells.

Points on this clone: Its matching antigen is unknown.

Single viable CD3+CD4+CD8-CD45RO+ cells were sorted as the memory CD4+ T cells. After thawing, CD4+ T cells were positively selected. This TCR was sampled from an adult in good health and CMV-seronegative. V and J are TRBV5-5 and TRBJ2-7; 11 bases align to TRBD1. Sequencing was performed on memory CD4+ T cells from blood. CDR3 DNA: TGTGCCAGCAGCTTGGCCGGGACAGGGGGATACGAGCAGTACTTC. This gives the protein CASSLAGTGGYEQYF. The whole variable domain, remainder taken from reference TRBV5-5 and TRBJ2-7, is DAGVTQSPTHLIKTRGQQVTLRCSPISGHKSVSWYQQVLGQGPQFIFQYYEKEERGRGNFPDRFSARQFPNYSSELNVNALLLGDSALYLCASSLAGTGGYEQYFGPGTRLTVT.